This TCR beta chain was sequenced for a study of blood T cells in healthy people across ages (dated by TCRdb to between 2015 and 2016). Study-wide context: In model experiments, template switching captured roughly one uniquely barcoded TCR beta cDNA molecule for every two T cells. Four age groups were formed from the donors: young (average about 15 years), middle-aged (approximately 41), aged (under 70) and long-lived (more than 75). Using deep sequencing normalized with unique cDNA molecular identifiers, the study measured how TCR beta repertoire diversity changes with age. For two donors (one aged 18 to 30 and one aged 80 or older), the study analyzed two additional independent replicas of 1 million unique cDNA reads from the same blood draw. General findings and caveats noted by the study authors: Estimates of total diversity based on one million sequenced T cells were regarded as lower bounds and as underestimates. Since profiling was done on bulk unsorted PBMCs, naive and antigen-experienced compartments could not be conclusively compared. The CMV infection status of donors was not known, potentially confounding age-related changes in expanded clonotypes. Observed TCR beta diversity per million T cells fell roughly linearly with age, and a significant reduction was already apparent by age approximately 40. The long-lived group showed more naive CD4+ T cells, fewer expanded clones and increased TCR diversity than the aged group, suggesting age selection. There was a strong correlation between observed TCR beta diversity and the percentage of naive T cells measured by flow cytometry.

About this clonotype: Its specific antigen is unknown. Base qualities are not recorded, but no much larger clone differs from it by a single base.

The method behind the library was 5' RACE. Sequencing took place on an Illumina HiSeq 2500. A second PCR of roughly 6 to 12 cycles was run with a J-beta primer mix and a sample-barcoded 5' primer. A template-switch 5' adaptor carrying 12 random nucleotides introduced a unique molecular identifier onto each TCR beta cDNA molecule. Each sample yielded at least 3 million CDR3-containing paired-end reads. All of the RNA was converted into first-strand cDNA using the Mint cDNA synthesis kit, with a TRBC-specific oligonucleotide serving as the primer. Following uracil-DNA glycosylase treatment, all cDNA underwent a first 18-cycle PCR with the universal primers M1SS and BC2_uni_R. As for how the authors treated the data: Normalization of each sample was performed by random selection of 1 million high-quality reads, each carrying a distinct molecular identifier. Reads with shared molecular identifiers were discarded instead of being binned into consensus sequences. MiTCR, set to a Q25 quality threshold and the strictest error-elimination algorithm, was used for CDR3 identification, clonotype clustering and error correction. A nonparametric unseen species model with Euler transformation was used to estimate a lower bound on total TCR beta diversity. TCRdb redid the processing of the public reads, applying fastp at Q25 and MiXCR, and retained in-frame beta chains. Duplicate CDR3 protein sequences are folded into a single record with the most common DNA and genes. V and J calls and clone size were set by TCRdb, not the authors. Here the sample has 800,000 to 950,000 distinct CDR3 sequences; almost 30% occur a single time. In total, the top ten clones hold roughly a tenth of the sample.

Trimming costs V 7 bases and J 11 bases, and their ends lie 20 bases apart. Based on the germline V gene, the CDR1 and CDR2 sequences are SQVTM and ANQGSEA. The CDR3 spans 12 residues, from the cysteine through the phenylalanine. The entry retains the CDR3 DNA only, 36 bases that are in frame from base 1. Systemically healthy Caucasian individuals from Russia, about 38 in total and aged about 6 to 95 years, were included as donors. Roughly 9 milliliters of peripheral blood were drawn from each donor into EDTA-treated Vacutainer tubes. PBMCs were isolated by Ficoll-Paque density-gradient centrifugation, with at least 7 million obtained per sample. Total RNA was extracted from PBMCs with Trizol reagent, with at least 6 micrograms obtained per sample. Naive CD45RAhigh/CD27high T cell percentages were measured by flow cytometry on a PBMC aliquot from every donor. The same data also contributed to another study, on T cells of mothers and their children. Per the second study: Nine systemically healthy Caucasian individuals served as donors, namely three mothers together with their six children. cDNA synthesis used all of the extracted RNA, with 1.5 ug of RNA in each 15 ul reaction. Sample barcodes and 2-4 random nucleotides were added via the M1S primer in the second PCR. Over 8 million TCR beta CDR3 reads were obtained for each mother, and some 3.1 million reads were obtained for each child. TCR recombination output is similarly shaped by thymic selection in related and unrelated pairs, with a minor effect exerted by inherited differences. Normalized repertoire overlap was always found to be slightly, but never significantly, higher in related mother-child pairs than in unrelated mother-child pairs. Persistent microchimeric T cell clones were not detected, at a sensitivity of 85 to 100 clones per million clonotypes. To look for features that set related mother-child pairs apart from unrelated individuals, the researchers ran deep NGS to compare the TCR beta repertoires of mothers and children. Mothers averaged about 40 +/- 4 years of age and children averaged roughly 10 +/- 4 years. After adapter ligation was performed with NEBNext reagents, the libraries were sequenced on an Illumina HiSeq 2000 with 100+100 nt paired-end reads. Mother and child libraries were prepared a month apart and sequenced in separate runs to prevent cross-contamination. Between roughly 450,000 and 2,000,000 distinct TCR beta clonotypes were identified per donor. Naive TCR beta clonotypes were estimated from low-frequency clonotypes matched to each donor's FACS-determined naive share, without sorting.

Rearrangement joined TRBV29-1 to TRBJ1-2; the D gene is perhaps TRBD1, from 5 matching bases. This TCR came from a woman in her forties in good health. Material for sequencing was blood. In nucleotides, the sequence is TGCAGCGCCGAATCTGGGTATCGGGGGTACACCTTC. This encodes CSAESGYRGYTF.